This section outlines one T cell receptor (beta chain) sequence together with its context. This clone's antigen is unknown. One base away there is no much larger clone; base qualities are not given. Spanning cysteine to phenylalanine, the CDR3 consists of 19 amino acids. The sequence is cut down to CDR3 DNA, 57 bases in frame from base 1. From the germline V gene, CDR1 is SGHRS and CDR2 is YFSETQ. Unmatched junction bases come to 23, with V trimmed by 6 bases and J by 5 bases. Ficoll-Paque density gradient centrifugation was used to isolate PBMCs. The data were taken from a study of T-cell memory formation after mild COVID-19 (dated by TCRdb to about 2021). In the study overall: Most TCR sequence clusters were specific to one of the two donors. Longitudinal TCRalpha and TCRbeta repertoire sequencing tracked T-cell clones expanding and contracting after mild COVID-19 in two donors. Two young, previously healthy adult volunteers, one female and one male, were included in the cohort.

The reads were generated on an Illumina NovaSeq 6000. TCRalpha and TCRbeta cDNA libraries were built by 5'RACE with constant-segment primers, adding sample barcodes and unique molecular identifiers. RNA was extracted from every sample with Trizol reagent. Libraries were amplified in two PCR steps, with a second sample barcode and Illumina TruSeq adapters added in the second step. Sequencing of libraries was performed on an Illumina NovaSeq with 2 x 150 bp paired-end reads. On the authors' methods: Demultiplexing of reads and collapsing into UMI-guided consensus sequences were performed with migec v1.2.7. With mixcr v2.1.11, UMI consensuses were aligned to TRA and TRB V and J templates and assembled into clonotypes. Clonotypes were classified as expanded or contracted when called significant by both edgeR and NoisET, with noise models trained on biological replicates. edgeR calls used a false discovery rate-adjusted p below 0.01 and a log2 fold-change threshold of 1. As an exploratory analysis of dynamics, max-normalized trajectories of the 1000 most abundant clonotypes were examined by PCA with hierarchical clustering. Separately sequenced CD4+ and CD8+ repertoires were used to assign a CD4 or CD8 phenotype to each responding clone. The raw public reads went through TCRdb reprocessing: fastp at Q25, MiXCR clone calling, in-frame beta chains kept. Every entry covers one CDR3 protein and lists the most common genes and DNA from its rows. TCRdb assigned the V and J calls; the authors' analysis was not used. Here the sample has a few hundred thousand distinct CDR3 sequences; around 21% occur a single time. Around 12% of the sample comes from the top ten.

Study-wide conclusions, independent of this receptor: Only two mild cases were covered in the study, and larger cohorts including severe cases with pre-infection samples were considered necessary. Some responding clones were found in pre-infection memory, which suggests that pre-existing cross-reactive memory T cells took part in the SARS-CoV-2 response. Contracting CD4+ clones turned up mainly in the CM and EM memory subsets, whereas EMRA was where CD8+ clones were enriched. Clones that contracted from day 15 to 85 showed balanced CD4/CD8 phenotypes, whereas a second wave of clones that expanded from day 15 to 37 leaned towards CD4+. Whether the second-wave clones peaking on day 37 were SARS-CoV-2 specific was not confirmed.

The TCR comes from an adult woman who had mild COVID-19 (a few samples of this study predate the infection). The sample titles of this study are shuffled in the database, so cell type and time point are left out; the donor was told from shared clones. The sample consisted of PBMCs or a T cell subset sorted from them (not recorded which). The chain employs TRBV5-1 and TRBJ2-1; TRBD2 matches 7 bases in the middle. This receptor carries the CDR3 CASTYAGRGEYPSHNEQFF. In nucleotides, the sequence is TGCGCCAGCACATACGCAGGCCGGGGGGAATATCCCTCACACAATGAGCAGTTCTTC.